Listed here are 24 T cell receptor beta chains from one sample, sequenced in a study of blood T cell repertoires in COVID-19. TCRdb keeps only in-frame clones here, not all; method: immunoSEQ multiplex PCR. The sample records about 260,000 clones, about nine tenths being singletons. The sample was peripheral blood. The receptors derive from a woman aged 40 to 49 with acute or convalescent COVID-19.

The CDR3 is CASSHGTGNTEAFF. In DNA, the CDR3 is TGCGCCAGCAGCCACGGGACAGGGAACACTGAAGCTTTCTTT. The genes are TRBV5-1 and TRBJ1-1, with 8 bases aligning to TRBD1. This CDR3 is 14 amino acids long. Germline CDR1 SGHRS, CDR2 YFSETQ. J gave up 1 base and V 4 bases, and 3 bases lay outside the gene matches.

This chain links TRBV11-2 with TRBJ2-7; a weak D match, TRBD2 (6 bases). The germline CDR1 and CDR2 sequences are SGHAT and FQNNGV. The CDR3 totals 14 residues. V was clipped by 1 base and J by 4 bases, with 11 bases between them. In DNA, the CDR3 is TGTGCCAGCAGCTTAGGCGGGGACCCTTACGAGCAGTACGTC. This sequence encodes CASSLGGDPYEQYV.

Concerning this clone itself: One end of the junction fails to match germline, which may point to a read error. V is TRBV6-4 and J is TRBJ1-1; 7 bases agree with TRBD1. Germline lookup yields CDR1 MRHNA and CDR2 SNTAGT. The CDR3 consists of 15 residues. CDR3 sequence: CASCDPTGENTEAFF. DNA for the CDR3: TGTGCCAGCTGTGATCCCACAGGGGAGAACACTGAAGCTTTCTTT.

This clone has a single count. This chain joins TRBV19 and TRBJ1-1, with TRBD1 matching over 7 bases. V lost 6 bases and J lost 4; bases outside the gene matches: 14. This CDR3 region has 16 residues. The germline gives CDR1 LNHDA, CDR2 SQIVND (reference sequence). CDR3 sequence reads: CASRALVGGRVTEAFF. The CDR3, as DNA: TGTGCCAGTAGGGCCCTGGTAGGGGGCCGCGTCACTGAAGCTTTCTTT.

This chain joins TRBV24-1 and TRBJ1-2, with D maybe TRBD1 (6 bases). Trimming cost V 2 bases and J 4 bases, with 7 bases left between them. There are 13 residues in the CDR3. Germline V gene data show CDR1 as KGHDR and CDR2 as SFDVKD. The CDR3: CATSDSDSYGYTF. CDR3 nucleotide sequence: TGTGCCACCAGTGATTCGGACAGCTATGGCTACACCTTC.

The rearrangement links TRBV10-3 to TRBJ1-1; unclear D gene. Per germline, CDR1 ENHRY and CDR2 SYGVKD. Trimming removed 6 bases from V and 1 base from J, with 9 bases in between. The CDR3 is made up of 13 amino acids. The CDR3 nucleotides read TGTGCCATCAGCCGTATGGCGAACACTGAAGCTTTCTTT. Translated, it gives CAISRMANTEAFF.

This sequence joins TRBV9 and TRBJ1-4; 10 bases match TRBD1. This CDR3 is 16 amino acids long. The V gene's germline CDR1 is SGDLS and CDR2 YYNGEE. V shed 4 bases and J 7 bases; nucleotides not matched to a gene: 10. The CDR3 nucleotides read TGTGCCAGCAGCCGCCAACAATGGACAGGGGGTGAAAAACTGTTTTTT. Protein sequence: CASSRQQWTGGEKLFF.

This chain uses TRBV11-2 with TRBJ1-5, with 7 bases lining up with TRBD1. Trimming cost V 5 bases and J 6 bases; bases outside gene matches: 7. CDR3 length: 14 amino acids. The germline V gene encodes CDR1 SGHAT and CDR2 FQNNGV. CDR3 sequence: CASSLGGFGQPQHF. For the CDR3, the DNA is TGTGCCAGCAGCCTAGGGGGCTTCGGTCAGCCCCAGCATTTT.

The J gene is TRBJ1-2, the V gene TRBV24-1; D may be TRBD1 (6 bases). V lost 5 bases to trimming and J lost 4 bases, with 13 bases between them. Germline CDR1 and CDR2: KGHDR and SFDVKD. The CDR3 has 14 amino acids. CDR3 in DNA: TGTGCCACCAGTGGCCCGGGACAAAGCTATGGCTACACCTTC. Protein product: CATSGPGQSYGYTF.

This clone was observed a handful of times. The chain employs TRBV6-5 and TRBJ2-5; 12 positions agree with TRBD2. Germline V gene data show CDR1 as MNHEY and CDR2 as SVGAGI. The CDR3 has 15 residues. J was trimmed by 5 bases and V by 2 bases; bases with no gene match: 3. The CDR3 sequence is CASSYASGGAETQYF. Here the CDR3 DNA reads TGTGCCAGCAGTTACGCTAGCGGGGGGGCGGAGACCCAGTACTTC.

The genes are TRBV30 and TRBJ1-4, with 7 bases aligning to TRBD1. This CDR3 is built from 16 residues. The germline V gene has CDR1 GTSNPN and CDR2 SVGIG (reference sequence). V gave up 5 bases and J gave up 6 bases; unmatched junction bases: 15. Here the CDR3 reads CAWARPAGTAHEKLFF. DNA of the CDR3: TGTGCCTGGGCCAGACCTGCCGGGACAGCTCATGAAAAACTGTTTTTT. The whole variable domain, remainder taken from reference TRBV30 and TRBJ1-4, is SQTIHQWPATLVQPVGSPLSLECTVEGTSNPNLYWYRQAAGRGLQLLFYSVGIGQISSEVPQNLSASRPQDRQFILSSKKLLLSDSGFYLCAWARPAGTAHEKLFFGSGTQLSVL.

The gene calls are TRBV6-5 and TRBJ1-6, with TRBD1 identical over 9 bases. V lost 2 bases and J lost 10; bases outside the gene matches: 6. Germline V lookup: CDR1 MNHEY, CDR2 SVGAGI. This CDR3 contains 15 residues. CDR3 region: CASSYGGTGNSPLHF. The CDR3 DNA sequence: TGTGCCAGCAGTTACGGGGGGACAGGGAACTCACCCCTCCACTTT.

J is TRBJ1-1 and V is TRBV6-6; D is undetermined. The CDR3 runs 14 residues. V was cut by 2 bases and J by 1 base, with 8 bases left in between. Looked up from germline, CDR1 is MNHNY and CDR2 is SVGAGI (reference sequence). The CDR3 bases are TGTGCCAGCAGTTACACTGACTGGAACACTGAAGCTTTCTTT. This codes for CASSYTDWNTEAFF.

The J gene is TRBJ2-7, the V gene TRBV2; TRBD1 matches 8 bases. CDR1 is SNHLY, CDR2 FYNNEI, per germline. Trimming removed 3 bases from V and 0 bases from J; junction bases left unmatched: 7. CDR3 size: 16 residues. For the CDR3, the DNA is TGTGCCAGCAGTGAGCAAGGACAGGGACTCTCCTACGAGCAGTACGTC. Its translation is CASSEQGQGLSYEQYV.

The chain couples TRBV2 to TRBJ2-7, with D possibly matching TRBD1 (6 bases). Germline V CDR1 and CDR2: SNHLY, FYNNEI. The length of the CDR3 is 11 residues. The ends were cut back, 8 bases at V and 4 bases at J, with 9 bases in the middle. CDR3 loop: CASGTGYEQYV. CDR3 coding DNA: TGTGCCAGCGGAACAGGGTACGAGCAGTACGTC.

V usage is TRBV5-1 and J usage is TRBJ1-3, with unresolved D. CDR1 is SGHRS, CDR2 YFSETQ, per germline. The germline V and J ends were trimmed by 1 base and 4 bases, with 12 bases remaining between them. CDR3 length equals 15 residues. The CDR3 spells CASSLSIGEGNTIYF. The CDR3 bases are TGCGCCAGCAGCTTGTCGATCGGGGAAGGAAACACCATATATTTT. Drawing the rest from reference TRBV5-1 and TRBJ1-3, the complete variable domain is KAGVTQTPRYLIKTRGQQVTLSCSPISGHRSVSWYQQTPGQGLQFLFEYFSETQRNKGNFPGRFSGRQFSNSRSEMNVSTLELGDSALYLCASSLSIGEGNTIYFGEGSWLTVV.

This clone was detected a few times. The chain links TRBV2 to TRBJ2-5; 11 nucleotides line up with TRBD1. V lost 5 bases to trimming and J lost 4 bases; unmatched junction nucleotides: 3. This CDR3 is built from 14 residues. CDR1 and CDR2 (germline): SNHLY, FYNNEI. The DNA for the CDR3 is TGTGCCAGCAGTAGGACAGGGGGCGGAGAGACCCAGTACTTC. Translation gives CASSRTGGGETQYF.

The V call is TRBV6-1, the J call TRBJ1-5, with D perhaps TRBD1 (6 bases). The CDR3 is made up of 18 amino acids. CDR1 and CDR2 from the germline V gene are MNHNS and SASEGT. V was shortened by 0 bases and J by 5 bases, with 20 bases between the two germline ends. CDR3 nucleotide sequence: TGTGCCAGCAGTGAAGCGGCGTTGGGCAGGGGAGATGATCAGCCCCAGCATTTT. This gives the protein CASSEAALGRGDDQPQHF.

The J gene is TRBJ1-1, the V gene TRBV29-1; D gene uncertain. Trimming pared 7 bases from V and 3 bases from J, leaving 9 bases between. Germline V gene lookup returns CDR1 SQVTM and CDR2 ANQGSEA. The CDR3 is made up of 11 amino acids. CDR3 sequence: CSADRDTEAFF. CDR3 nucleotides: TGCAGCGCGGATCGGGACACTGAAGCTTTCTTT.

The genes are TRBV9 and TRBJ2-1; D might be TRBD1 (6 bases). The CDR3 totals 16 residues. The ends were cut back, 2 bases at V and 1 base at J, with 13 bases in the middle. Germline lookup yields CDR1 SGDLS and CDR2 YYNGEE. The CDR3 reads CASSVSGATSYNEQFF. The CDR3 DNA follows: TGTGCCAGCAGCGTTTCAGGGGCGACGTCCTACAATGAGCAGTTCTTC.

V is TRBV2 and J is TRBJ2-1; TRBD2 aligns across 9 bases. V trimming: 6 bases; J trimming: 8 bases; junction bases outside the gene matches: 26. CDR1 SNHLY and CDR2 FYNNEI come from the germline V gene. CDR3 size: 20 residues. CDR3 sequence (DNA): TGTGCCAGCAGGGCCCGAGGGGCGGGGGGGCCCAAGGGTTCTTCCGATGAGCAGTTCTTC. Its protein is CASRARGAGGPKGSSDEQFF.

V gene TRBV7-3 combines with J gene TRBJ1-2; perhaps TRBD1 as D (6 bases). The CDR3 is 15 residues long. V was shortened by 5 bases and J by 6 bases, with 19 bases between the two germline ends. Per the germline V gene, CDR1 is SGHTA and CDR2 is FQGTGA. The CDR3 nucleotides are TGTGCCAGCAGCCAAAGCCGGGGGGGCCGAGATGGCTACACCTTC. This codes for CASSQSRGGRDGYTF.

This clone was seen once. The chain carries TRBV12-3 or TRBV12-4 and TRBJ1-6, with D unresolved. The CDR3 sequence is 12 residues long. V lost 6 bases to trimming and J lost 13 bases, with 13 bases between them. CDR3 DNA sequence: TGTGCCAGCAGCCCAAAGATGGGCCCCCTCCACTTT. Translation: CASSPKMGPLHF.

The chain couples TRBV10-3 to TRBJ2-2, with no clear D. The CDR3 sequence is 13 residues long. Trimming removed 0 bases from V and 7 bases from J, with 6 bases in between. CDR1 ENHRY and CDR2 SYGVKD come from the germline V gene. CDR3 residues: CAISESGFGELFF. The CDR3 nucleotides read TGTGCCATCAGTGAGTCCGGGTTCGGGGAGCTGTTTTTT.